This T cell receptor beta chain was found in a study of CD8 T cells in Susac syndrome. There are 15 residues in the CDR3. The V gene's germline CDR1 is KGHSH and CDR2 LQKENI. V was trimmed by 6 bases and J by 6 bases, leaving 19 bases between them. TEMRA cells were enriched by FACS, and CD4+ and CD8+ T cells were negatively isolated. Reverse transcription used roughly 0.45 to 1 ug RNA and random hexamers. TCRdb itself ran the immunoSEQ multiplex PCR reads through MiXCR, one entry per CDR3 protein. The sample lists 150,000 or so distinct CDR3 sequences, about 95% occurring once. This clonotype originated in a human donor with multiple sclerosis. V and J are TRBV18 and TRBJ2-3; D gene uncertain. What was sequenced was CD8+ T cells from PBMCs. CDR3 DNA: TGTGCCAGCTCTGCCAGTCCCGCCCTCGCTGATACGCAGTATTTT. Its translation is CASSASPALADTQYF.